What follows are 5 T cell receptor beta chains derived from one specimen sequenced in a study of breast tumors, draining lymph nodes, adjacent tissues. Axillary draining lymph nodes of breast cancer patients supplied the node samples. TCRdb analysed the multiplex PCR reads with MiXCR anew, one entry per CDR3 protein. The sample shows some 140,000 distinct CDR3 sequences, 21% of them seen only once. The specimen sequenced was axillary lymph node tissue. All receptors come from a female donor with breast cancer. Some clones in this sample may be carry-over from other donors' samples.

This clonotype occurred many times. The CDR3 protein is CASSSDLLAGVLADTQYF. Written as DNA, the CDR3 is TGTGCCAGCAGCTCGGACCTACTAGCGGGAGTTCTTGCAGATACGCAGTATTTT. The chain recombines TRBV11-2 with TRBJ2-3; 11 bases line up with TRBD2. Germline V gene lookup returns CDR1 SGHAT and CDR2 FQNNGV. The junction had 13 bases not matched to a gene; V was cut back by 4 bases and J by 4 bases. This CDR3 is 18 amino acids long.

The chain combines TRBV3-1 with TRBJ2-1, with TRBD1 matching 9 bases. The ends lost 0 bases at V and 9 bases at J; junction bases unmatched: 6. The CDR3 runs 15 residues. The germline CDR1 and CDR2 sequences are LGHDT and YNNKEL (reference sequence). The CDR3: CASSQEGDRGFEQFF. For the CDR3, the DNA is TGTGCCAGCAGCCAAGAGGGAGACAGGGGGTTTGAGCAGTTCTTC.

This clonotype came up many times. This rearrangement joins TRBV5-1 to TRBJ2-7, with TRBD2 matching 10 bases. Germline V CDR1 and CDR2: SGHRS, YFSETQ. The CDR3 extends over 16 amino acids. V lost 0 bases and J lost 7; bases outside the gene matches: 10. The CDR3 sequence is CASSLVGSGRIGEQYF. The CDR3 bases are TGCGCCAGCAGCTTGGTAGGTAGCGGGAGGATAGGGGAGCAGTACTTC. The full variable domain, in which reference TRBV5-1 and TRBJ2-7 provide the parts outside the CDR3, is KAGVTQTPRYLIKTRGQQVTLSCSPISGHRSVSWYQQTPGQGLQFLFEYFSETQRNKGNFPGRFSGRQFSNSRSEMNVSTLELGDSALYLCASSLVGSGRIGEQYFGPGTRLTVT.

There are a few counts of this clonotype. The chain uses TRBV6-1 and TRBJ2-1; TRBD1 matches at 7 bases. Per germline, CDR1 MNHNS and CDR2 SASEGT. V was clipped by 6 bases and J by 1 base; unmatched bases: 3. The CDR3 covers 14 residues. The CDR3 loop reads CASSRGRSYNEQFF. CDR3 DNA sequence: TGTGCCAGCAGCAGGGGGAGATCCTACAATGAGCAGTTCTTC.

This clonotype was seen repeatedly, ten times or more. This CDR3 is CASSFVSYNEQFF. The CDR3 DNA reads TGTGCCAGCAGCTTTGTCTCCTACAATGAGCAGTTCTTC. V usage is TRBV5-8 and J usage is TRBJ2-1; no clear D gene. Trimming took off 2 bases at V and 0 bases at J, with 3 bases between the two ends. This CDR3 is built from 13 residues. Germline CDR1 SGHTS, CDR2 YDEGEE.